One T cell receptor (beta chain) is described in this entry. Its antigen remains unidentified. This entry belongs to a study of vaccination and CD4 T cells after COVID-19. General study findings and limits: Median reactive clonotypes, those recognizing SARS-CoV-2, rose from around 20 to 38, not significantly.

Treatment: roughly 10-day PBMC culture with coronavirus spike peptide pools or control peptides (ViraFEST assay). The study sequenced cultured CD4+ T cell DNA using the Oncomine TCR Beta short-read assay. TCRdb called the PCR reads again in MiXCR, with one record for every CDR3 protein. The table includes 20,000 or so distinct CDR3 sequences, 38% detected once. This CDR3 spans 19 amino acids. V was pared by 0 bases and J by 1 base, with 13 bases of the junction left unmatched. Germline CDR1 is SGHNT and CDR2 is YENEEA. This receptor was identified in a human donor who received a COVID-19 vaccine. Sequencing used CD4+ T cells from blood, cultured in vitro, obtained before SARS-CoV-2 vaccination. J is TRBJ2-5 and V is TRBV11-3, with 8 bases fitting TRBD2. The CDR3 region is CASSLDIFLAGGIQETQYF. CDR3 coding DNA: TGTGCCAGCAGCTTAGACATCTTCCTGGCGGGGGGTATCCAAGAGACCCAGTACTTC.